The entry that follows covers one TCR beta chain sequence. The antigen is undetermined. Germline CDR1 and CDR2: MGHRA and YSYEKL. V shed 3 bases, J shed 0 bases, and the junction held 13 bases outside the gene matches. The CDR3 is 18 amino acids. Scientists ran DNA taken from cultured CD4+ T cells through the Oncomine TCR Beta short-read assay for sequencing. Using its own MiXCR run on the PCR reads, TCRdb lists one record per CDR3 protein. The top ten hold about 15% of the sample, which has some 20,000 distinct CDR3 sequences, about 32% seen once. These data are taken from a study of vaccination and CD4 T cells after COVID-19. The treatment here: 10-day PBMC culture with coronavirus spike peptide pools or control peptides (ViraFEST assay).

The sequence was obtained from a human donor with COVID-19. Sequencing was performed on cultured CD4+ T cells from blood. This chain connects TRBV4-1 to TRBJ1-1, with 7 positions matching TRBD1. CDR3 loop: CASSQAFHRGEMNTEAFF. CDR3 sequence (DNA): TGCGCCAGCAGCCAGGCGTTTCACAGGGGAGAGATGAACACTGAAGCTTTCTTT.